The 23 T cell receptor beta chains given below trace back to one sample, sequenced in a study of blood T cell repertoires in COVID-19. Profiled with immunoSEQ multiplex PCR; TCRdb holds only in-frame clones, not every one. Of 50,000 to 75,000 clones listed, approximately 93% are singletons. Sequencing used peripheral blood. These TCRs come from an older man with active COVID-19.

The chain joins TRBV6-5 to TRBJ1-1; 9 bases match TRBD1. After removal of 8 bases from V and 5 bases from J, the junction contained 6 bases not matched to a gene. Germline-derived CDR1 and CDR2 are MNHEY and SVGAGI. The CDR3 length is 13 residues. The CDR3, as DNA: TGTGCCAGCTGGACAGGGGAGTTTACTGAAGCTTTCTTT. The encoded protein is CASWTGEFTEAFF.

The chain recombines TRBV7-9 with TRBJ2-3; 11 bases are shared with TRBD2. J gave up 6 bases and V 1 base, and 6 bases lay outside the gene matches. Germline assignment: CDR1 SEHNR and CDR2 FQNEAQ (reference sequence). CDR3 length: 16 residues. For the CDR3, the DNA is TGTGCCAGCAGCTTAGGTAGCGGGGGGGCCGTTGATACGCAGTATTTT. Translating it yields CASSLGSGGAVDTQYF.

The CDR3 loop is CASSQDNRGTDTQYF. CDR3 sequence (DNA): TGTGCCAGCAGCCAAGATAACAGGGGGACAGATACGCAGTATTTT. This sequence joins TRBV3-1 (or the pseudogene TRBV3-2) and TRBJ2-3; 8 positions agree with TRBD1. The CDR3 spans 15 residues. CDR1 and CDR2 from the germline V gene are LGHDT and YNNKEL (reference sequence). With 0 bases clipped from V and 3 bases from J, the junction kept 2 bases outside the gene matches.

The chain couples TRBV5-4 to TRBJ2-1; no firm D call. The CDR3 contains 16 residues. V gave up 1 base and J gave up 2 bases, with 13 bases separating them. From germline, CDR1 is SGHNT and CDR2 YYREEE (reference sequence). CDR3: CASSLSLQEAYNEQFF. CDR3 nucleotides: TGTGCCAGCAGCTTGTCTTTGCAAGAGGCCTACAATGAGCAGTTCTTC.

V and J are TRBV7-3 and TRBJ2-1; 10 nucleotides agree with TRBD2. CDR1 SGHTA and CDR2 FQGTGA come from the germline V gene. V was clipped by 6 bases and J by 7 bases; unmatched bases: 6. This CDR3 has 14 amino acids. The CDR3, as DNA: TGTGCCAGCAGTCCGGGACTAGCGATGAATGAGCAGTTCTTC. Translation: CASSPGLAMNEQFF.

The chain recombines TRBV6-5 with TRBJ1-5; the match to TRBD1 covers 9 bases. V lost 6 bases and J lost 8; bases outside the gene matches: 5. Germline lookup yields CDR1 MNHEY and CDR2 SVGAGI. The CDR3 spans 13 residues. CDR3 residues: CASRSGQGKPQHF. For the CDR3, the DNA is TGTGCCAGCAGATCGGGACAGGGAAAGCCCCAGCATTTT.

The rearrangement joins TRBV7-2 to TRBJ2-5, with D unresolved. The germline gives CDR1 SGHTA, CDR2 FQGNSA. The V end lost 1 base, the J end lost 5 bases, and 11 bases lay between the germline ends. The CDR3 loop spans 14 amino acids. The CDR3 region is CASSLGVRRETQYF. CDR3 DNA: TGTGCCAGCAGCTTAGGGGTTAGGCGGGAGACCCAGTACTTC.

The chain has TRBV19 and TRBJ1-1, with a weak D call TRBD1 (5 bases). Trimming cost V 6 bases and J 3 bases, with 14 bases left between them. Germline assignment: CDR1 LNHDA and CDR2 SQIVND (reference sequence). This CDR3 is built from 14 residues. The CDR3 sequence: CASRRGRGYTEAFF. CDR3 nucleotide sequence: TGTGCCAGTAGAAGGGGAAGGGGCTACACTGAAGCTTTCTTT.

This chain joins TRBV7-9 and TRBJ2-1; D might be TRBD1 (8 bases). There are 15 residues in the CDR3. CDR1 and CDR2 (germline): SEHNR, FQNEAQ (reference sequence). V shed 3 bases and J shed 8 bases, with 17 bases lying between them. The CDR3 DNA follows: TGTGCCAGCAGCTTCCCACAGGGGGGGAGAGATGAGCAGTTCTTC. Its protein is CASSFPQGGRDEQFF. The full variable domain, its missing parts supplied by reference TRBV7-9 and TRBJ2-1, is DTGVSQNPRHKITKRGQNVTFRCDPISEHNRLYWYRQTLGQGPEFLTYFQNEAQLEKSRLLSDRFSAERPKGSFSTLEIQRTEQGDSAMYLCASSFPQGGRDEQFFGPGTRLTVL.

The chain is built from TRBV4-3 and TRBJ1-2, with TRBD1 matching 7 bases. CDR1 LGHNA and CDR2 YSLEER come from the germline V gene. The CDR3 sequence is 15 residues long. Trimming took 0 bases from V and 4 from J; bases not matched to a gene: 5. The CDR3 sequence is CASSQDRDSSYGYTF. The CDR3 DNA is TGCGCCAGCAGCCAAGATAGGGACAGTAGCTATGGCTACACCTTC.

The chain links TRBV6-6 to TRBJ2-5; TRBD1 matches at 8 bases. J gave up 5 bases and V 4 bases, and 9 bases lay outside the gene matches. Germline V lookup: CDR1 MNHNY, CDR2 SVGAGI (reference sequence). This CDR3 has 15 residues. The CDR3 sequence: CASSSSSRQGETQYF. CDR3 nucleotides: TGTGCCAGCAGTTCATCCAGCCGACAGGGGGAGACCCAGTACTTC.

This chain links TRBV28 with TRBJ2-5; a weak D match, TRBD1 (7 bases). The V and J ends lost 6 bases and 0 bases respectively, with 17 bases between them. The germline CDR1 and CDR2 sequences are MDHEN and SYDVKM. The CDR3 length is 16 residues. CDR3 protein: CASRGQARGYQETQYF. CDR3 nucleotide sequence: TGTGCCAGCAGAGGACAGGCTCGGGGGTACCAAGAGACCCAGTACTTC. The full variable domain, completed using reference TRBV28 and TRBJ2-5, is DVKVTQSSRYLVKRTGEKVFLECVQDMDHENMFWYRQDPGLGLRLIYFSYDVKMKEKGDIPEGYSVSREKKERFSLILESASTNQTSMYLCASRGQARGYQETQYFGPGTRLLVL.

CDR3 amino acids: CASSYNLKPDRVATNYGYTF. DNA of the CDR3: TGTGCCAGCAGTTATAATTTAAAGCCGGACAGGGTGGCGACTAACTATGGCTACACCTTC. The chain joins TRBV6-2 or TRBV6-3 to TRBJ1-2; TRBD1 aligns across 8 bases. Germline loops: CDR1 MNHEY, CDR2 SVGEGT. This CDR3 is built from 20 residues. The junction had 18 bases not matched to a gene; V was cut back by 3 bases and J by 0 bases.

This chain connects TRBV25-1 to TRBJ2-2; 9 nucleotides line up with TRBD1. Germline CDR1 MGHDK, CDR2 SYGVNS. V was pared by 8 bases and J by 3 bases, with 4 bases of the junction left unmatched. The CDR3 consists of 14 residues. The CDR3 reads CASGGTGYTGELFF. DNA of the CDR3: TGTGCCAGCGGAGGGACAGGGTACACCGGGGAGCTGTTTTTT.

This chain uses TRBV6-1 with TRBJ1-5, with D possibly matching TRBD1 (6 bases). The CDR3 loop spans 16 amino acids. Germline V gene sequence: CDR1 MNHNS, CDR2 SASEGT. Trimming stripped 4 bases from V and 0 bases from J, with 13 bases between. CDR3 bases: TGTGCCAGCAGTGGTGGACAGCTCTATAGCAATCAGCCCCAGCATTTT. Its protein is CASSGGQLYSNQPQHF.

CDR3 bases: TGTGCCAGCAGCTTTGGGACAGGGGGTAACTATGGCTACACCTTC. Translated: CASSFGTGGNYGYTF. The V and J genes are TRBV7-8 and TRBJ1-2; 11 bases agree with TRBD1. Germline CDR1 and CDR2: SGHVS and FQNEAQ. CDR3 length: 15 amino acids. Trimming removed 3 bases from V and 1 base from J; junction bases left unmatched: 1.

The gene calls are TRBV9 and TRBJ1-2, with D possibly TRBD1 on 6 matching bases. This CDR3 is 13 amino acids long. Trimming stripped 6 bases from V and 3 bases from J, with 12 bases between. Looked up from germline, CDR1 is SGDLS and CDR2 is YYNGEE. The CDR3 reads CASKGQNHYGYTF. The CDR3 nucleotides read TGTGCCAGCAAAGGACAGAACCACTATGGCTACACCTTC. The complete variable domain, with remaining parts taken from reference TRBV9 and TRBJ1-2, reads DSGVTQTPKHLITATGQRVTLRCSPRSGDLSVYWYQQSLDQGLQFLIQYYNGEERAKGNILERFSAQQFPDLHSELNLSSLELGDSALYFCASKGQNHYGYTFGSGTRLTVV.

The chain carries TRBV7-2 and TRBJ2-5; 7 bases line up with TRBD1. This CDR3 has 15 residues. Looked up from germline, CDR1 is SGHTA and CDR2 is FQGNSA. V lost 2 bases and J lost 5; bases outside the gene matches: 8. This CDR3 is CASSLMTGRGETQYF. The DNA for the CDR3 is TGTGCCAGCAGCTTAATGACAGGGCGCGGGGAGACCCAGTACTTC.

This chain connects TRBV7-9 to TRBJ1-4; 11 positions match TRBD1. The V gene end was trimmed by 5 bases and the J gene end by 3 bases; junction bases not matched to a gene: 8. Germline V gives CDR1 SEHNR, CDR2 FQNEAQ (reference sequence). This CDR3 is 17 amino acids long. The CDR3 bases are TGTGCCAGCAGCCCTGGACAGGGGGCTCGTGCTAATGAAAAACTGTTTTTT. It specifies CASSPGQGARANEKLFF.

This clone was seen only once. The gene calls are TRBV4-3 and TRBJ2-3; D may be TRBD2 (6 bases). CDR3 length equals 16 residues. Germline assignment: CDR1 LGHNA and CDR2 YSLEER. Trimming removed 0 bases at V and 3 bases at J, with 13 bases between. The CDR3 is CASSQDWRRGTDTQYF. CDR3 in DNA: TGCGCCAGCAGCCAAGATTGGCGGAGGGGAACAGATACGCAGTATTTT.

CDR3 sequence (DNA): TGTGCCAGCAGCTTAGAAACGGGCCAGTACTTC. Protein product: CASSLETGQYF. The rearrangement joins TRBV7-9 to TRBJ2-5; no clear D gene. Germline-derived CDR1 and CDR2 are SEHNR and FQNEAQ (reference sequence). The CDR3 is 11 amino acids. The V end was cut by 1 base, the J end by 10 bases, with 7 bases between.

This chain links TRBV4-2 with TRBJ1-5, with 8 positions matching TRBD1. The J segment lost 2 bases and the V segment lost 3 bases, leaving 0 bases of the junction unmatched. CDR3 size: 14 residues. Germline CDR1 and CDR2: LGHNA and YNFKEQ. CDR3 in DNA: TGTGCCAGCAGCCAGGGACAGGGCAATCAGCCCCAGCATTTT. This codes for CASSQGQGNQPQHF.

The chain uses TRBV6-2 or TRBV6-3 and TRBJ2-1, with TRBD1 matching 9 bases. With 6 bases clipped from V and 4 bases from J, the junction kept 10 bases outside the gene matches. The CDR3 loop spans 16 amino acids. Germline CDR1 reads MNHEY; CDR2 reads SVGEGT. This CDR3 reads CASSSTGGQGYNEQFF. The CDR3 DNA reads as TGTGCCAGCAGCTCGACAGGGGGACAGGGTTACAATGAGCAGTTCTTC.